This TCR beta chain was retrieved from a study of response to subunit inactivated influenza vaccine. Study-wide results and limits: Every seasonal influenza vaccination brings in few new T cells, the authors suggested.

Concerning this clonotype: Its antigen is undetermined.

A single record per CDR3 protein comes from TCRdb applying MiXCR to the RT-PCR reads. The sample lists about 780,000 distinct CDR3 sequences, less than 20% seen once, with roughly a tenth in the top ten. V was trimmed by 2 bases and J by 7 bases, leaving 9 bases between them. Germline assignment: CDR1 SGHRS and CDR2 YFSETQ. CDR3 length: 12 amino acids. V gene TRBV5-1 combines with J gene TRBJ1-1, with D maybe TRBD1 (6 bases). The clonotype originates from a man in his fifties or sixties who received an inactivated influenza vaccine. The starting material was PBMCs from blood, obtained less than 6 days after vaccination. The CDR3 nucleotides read TGCGCCAGCAGCTTACGACAGGATGAAGCTTTCTTT. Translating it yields CASSLRQDEAFF.